Presented here are 5 T cell receptor beta chains from one specimen sequenced in a study of blood T cell repertoires in COVID-19. The repertoire was sequenced with immunoSEQ multiplex PCR; TCRdb's copy has only in-frame clones and lacks some. The sample lists 300,000 to 350,000 clones, almost 90% occurring once. Sequenced sample: PBMCs or T cells enriched from blood (not recorded which). The source is a woman in her twenties or thirties who had been exposed to COVID-19.

The rearrangement links TRBV19 to TRBJ1-5, with D possibly matching TRBD1 (5 bases). Germline CDR1 and CDR2: LNHDA and SQIVND (reference sequence). This CDR3 contains 13 residues. V was shortened by 3 bases and J by 7 bases, with 10 bases between the two germline ends. The CDR3 sequence is CASSIRARQPQHF. As DNA, the CDR3 is TGTGCCAGTAGTATCAGGGCGCGGCAGCCCCAGCATTTT.

The CDR3 region is CASSFRGTSENYEQYF. The CDR3 DNA sequence: TGTGCCAGCAGTTTTCGGGGGACTAGCGAAAACTACGAGCAGTACTTC. The chain combines TRBV27 with TRBJ2-7; 10 nucleotides align to TRBD2. V dropped 3 bases and J dropped 3; count of bases not matched to a gene: 8. Germline-derived CDR1 and CDR2 are MNHEY and SMNVEV (reference sequence). The length of the CDR3 is 16 residues.

The chain joins TRBV19 to TRBJ2-7; 12 bases map to TRBD2. The germline CDR1 and CDR2 sequences are LNHDA and SQIVND (reference sequence). Unmatched junction bases numbered 4, after V lost 3 bases and J lost 1 base. The CDR3 loop spans 16 amino acids. The CDR3 here is CASSISLAGGSYEQYF. CDR3 sequence (DNA): TGTGCCAGTAGTATTTCCCTAGCGGGAGGGTCCTACGAGCAGTACTTC.

The rearrangement links TRBV14 to TRBJ2-1; no firm D call. Germline assignment: CDR1 SGHDN and CDR2 FVKESK. The V end was cut by 2 bases, the J end by 4 bases, with 15 bases between. This CDR3 contains 16 residues. The CDR3 DNA sequence: TGTGCCAGCAGCCAACTTACACCAATCTCGTACAATGAGCAGTTCTTC. The encoded protein is CASSQLTPISYNEQFF. The complete variable domain, with remaining parts taken from reference TRBV14 and TRBJ2-1, reads EAGVTQFPSHSVIEKGQTVTLRCDPISGHDNLYWYRRVMGKEIKFLLHFVKESKQDESGMPNNRFLAERTGGTYSTLKVQPAELEDSGVYFCASSQLTPISYNEQFFGPGTRLTVL.

The rearrangement joins TRBV6-6 to TRBJ1-2; TRBD1 agrees at 7 bases. From germline, CDR1 is MNHNY and CDR2 SVGAGI (reference sequence). This CDR3 comprises 15 residues. After removal of 6 bases from V and 8 bases from J, the junction contained 15 bases not matched to a gene. CDR3 sequence (DNA): TGTGCCAGCAGCGACGTGGGACAGAAGCTTGGGGGCTACACCTTC. Translation: CASSDVGQKLGGYTF.